This T cell receptor beta chain was obtained from a study of cytomegalovirus exposure and HLA in healthy donors (dated by TCRdb to between 2016 and 2019). Broadly, across the study: An earlier analysis of a few hundred of the donors reported 250 to 350 Gb of sequence data and around 120 million unique TCR beta sequences obtained from about 179 million T cells. Among around 400 genotyped donors of the cohort, an average of around 220,000 unique TCR beta nucleotide sequences was sequenced per donor, of which about 18% were non-productive. A later genetic analysis used genome-wide SNP genotypes for about three fifths of the 666 donors, treating that subset as a discovery cohort. Alongside the repertoire data, information on donor age, sex, ethnicity and CMV serostatus was compiled. A later analysis re-analyzed previously published TCR beta repertoires from hundreds of donors and added high-resolution HLA genotyping to study TCR occurrence patterns. All discovery cohort repertoires had been generated on a single sequencing platform. High-throughput TCR immunosequencing, statistical association of individual TCRs with disease status, and machine learning were combined to predict cytomegalovirus infection status. Besides the first cohort of hundreds of subjects, a separate validation cohort made up of around 120 different subjects was used. To decide whether each TCR beta V gene segment behaved as functional or pseudogenic, an earlier analysis of some 600 of the donors relied on high-throughput TCR beta sequencing. The study was designed to test whether signatures of past pathogen exposure could be identified by cataloging public T cell receptors. The later analysis used no new phenotypic data to find candidate immune exposures, relying instead on TCR beta sequences and their occurrence across donors. The number of donors typed differed by locus, with about 629-630 for A, B, C, DRB1 and DQB1, 522 for DQA1, under 610 for DPA1, and around 430 for DPB1. Roughly 5 DR-DQ haplotypes were handled as single units for association and clustering, since linkage in the cohort was strong. Of the roughly 420 genotyped donors, 75% to 85% were placed in the genetic ancestry cluster associated with self-reported Caucasian donors. Both class I and class II loci were covered by HLA typing, at four-digit resolution. The T cell repertoires of about 700 subjects were profiled by immunosequencing and related to cytomegalovirus serostatus. Approximately 330 gigabases of sequencing data and around 88 million unique TCR sequences made up an early release that covered roughly 670 HLA-typed donors.

Library prep was done by the immunoSEQ multiplex PCR assay. For the multiplex PCR, a mixture combining 60 forward primers for TCR Vbeta segments and 13 reverse primers for TCR Jbeta segments was used. A multiplex PCR assay on genomic DNA amplified the CDR3 region of rearranged TCR beta genes. The Illumina HiSeq System was used to sequence the amplified TCR beta libraries as 87-base-pair reads. Processing in the source paper ran as follows. A later analysis tallied around 82 million unique TCR beta chains across the 666 repertoires, and about 10 million of those chains were shared by two or more donors. Raw reads were error-corrected and collapsed into unique sequences by a nearest-neighbor algorithm in which closely related sequences were merged to remove PCR and sequencing errors. Alignment of CDR3 sequences to IMGT reference sequences was used to assign V, D and J gene segments. For a sequence to be retained, at least a six-nucleotide match to both a V gene segment and a J gene segment was required. A rearrangement counted as productive if the CDR3 had no stop codons and remained in frame with V and J, and every other rearrangement counted as non-productive. Following IMGT convention, CDR3 was defined as the stretch from the second conserved V-encoded cysteine up to the conserved J-encoded phenylalanine. The earlier analysis of about 610 of the donors excluded sequences that lacked an unambiguous match to a single V gene segment. An earlier analysis of roughly 590 of the donors called V segments functional above 56.7% productive rearrangements and segregating when the between-donor standard deviation exceeded 5%. To diagnose cytomegalovirus status from the catalog of TCR beta chain sequences, a statistical classification framework was built. V and J gene assignment, in a later analysis, came from comparing TCR nucleotide sequences with IMGT/GENE-DB human TR gene sequences. A later analysis assigned CDR3 sequences and most-parsimonious VDJ recombination scenarios with the TCRdist pipeline. In a later analysis, every TCR beta chain was defined by the combination of its CDR3 amino acid sequence and its V-gene family, and reads without a unique V-gene family were dropped. A later analysis removed roughly 590 highly shared, low-generation-probability nucleotide sequences to deal with suspected cross-contamination and a sequencing artifact. For each public chain, a later analysis derived a clonal expansion index from normalized ranks of inferred template counts within each repertoire. In a later analysis, generation probabilities were computed with a VDJ recombination model fitted to out-of-frame rearrangements, and the resulting probabilities were checked against IGoR. Hypergeometric tests were used in a later analysis to score TCR-TCR, TCR-HLA and TCR-CMV co-occurrence, with a repertoire-size bias correction applied to the TCR pairs. To estimate false discovery rates, a later analysis permuted the HLA or CMV assignments 20 times. In a later analysis, co-occurring TCRs were grouped using DBSCAN, and TCRdist sequence similarity was added for clustering within HLA-allele-positive subsets. Repertoires with fewer than 30,000 or more than 120,000 public chains were left out of co-occurrence clustering, as were five repertoires with anomalous nucleotide sharing. TCRdb re-hosts the immuneACCESS table, in-frame sequences only. Its copies lack some clones; in the studies checked, an unresolved V gene accounts for under half of them, and the cause for the rest is not known. That table furnishes V, J and clone size, whereas the DNA furnished D and trimming. The sample profile shows a few hundred thousand clones; over 70% of them were found once. The ten largest clones capture approximately 0.3% of the sample.

The cohort consisted of more than 650 healthy bone marrow donors. At the time of sampling, all cohort members were nominally healthy, though unrecorded immune exposures were likely present. The donor was CMV seronegative and belonged to the group of over 350 seronegative cohort members. Every donor gave a peripheral blood sample, and the peripheral blood mononuclear cells from that sample were used for TCR beta sequencing. The Qiagen DNeasy Blood Extraction Kit was used to extract genomic DNA from the blood cell samples. A distance of 14 bases separates the germline ends of V and J, which lose 3 bases and 4 bases respectively. CDR1 and CDR2, per the germline V gene, are SGDLS and YYNGEE. Counted from cysteine to phenylalanine, this CDR3 has 15 amino acids. Just the 45-base CDR3 DNA is kept, in frame starting at base 1. Paper-wide results and their limitations: A later genetic analysis reported fewer N-insertions in productive TCRs among donors in an Asian-associated ancestry cluster than the roughly 690-donor mean. Because HLA typing was missing for some donors at each locus, association tests included only the typed subset. In vitro tests confirmed that a few of the cytomegalovirus-associated TCR beta chains recognize cytomegalovirus antigens. When HLA alleles, especially DR and DQ, strongly co-occurred, TCR associations were difficult to assign to individual alleles. In a later analysis, most CMV-associated TCR beta chains were found to appear HLA-restricted, with HLA associations seemingly driven largely by CMV exposure. A later analysis reported that several top co-occurrence clusters appeared linked to parvovirus B19, influenza, CMV and Epstein-Barr virus. In an earlier analysis of 587 of the donors, most TCR beta V segments were observed in productive rearrangements about 90% or about 30% of the time, broadly matching IMGT annotations. In a later analysis, HLA-associated TCR beta chains were found to be more clonally expanded and to have lower generation probabilities than equally common non-associated chains. Presence/absence analyses assumed roughly uniform sequencing depth across donors, an assumption that may not hold. Roughly 17 rarely observed V segments, including chromosome 9 orphons, were excluded from the earlier analysis of just under 600 of the donors because counts were too low. This cohort had only TCR beta chains sequenced, and the lack of alpha or paired-chain data limited which features could be detected. Because the 87-base-pair reads could not distinguish some IMGT-functional V segments, including TRBV6-2 and TRBV6-3, those segments were excluded. A cluster of highly shared sequence variants was judged likely to represent a technical artifact of the sequencing pipeline. A further reported finding was that TCR beta sequences accurately predicted the HLA-A and HLA-B alleles for most subjects in the first cohort. Correlated functional status among segregating V segments might reflect linkage disequilibrium, but an unknown experimental factor could not be ruled out. Specific HLA alleles were associated with about 17,000 TCR beta sequences at a false discovery rate of 0.05 in a later analysis. Most TCR sequences were observed very rarely across donors, whereas some public TCRs were present in many individuals. A total of 150 to 200 TCR beta chains were listed by the study as associated with cytomegalovirus. According to a later analysis, TCR association rates differed among HLA loci, with DRB1 alleles showing the most associated TCRs and HLA-C alleles showing the fewest. In a later genetic analysis, a missense DCLRE1C variant was associated with V-gene and J-gene trimming of TCR beta chains, and the association was replicated in an independent cohort. According to the authors, the approach could potentially be generalized to other disease states and immunological phenotypes. In both the original and validation cohorts, the classifier was reported to diagnose cytomegalovirus status with high specificity and sensitivity. Immune exposure information for the cohort was limited to CMV serostatus.

Notes on this clone: It lacks a known antigen. Base qualities are missing; no much larger clone stands one base away.

The rearranged chain carries TRBV9 and TRBJ2-1, with TRBD1 as a weak D call on 6 bases. Input material: PBMCs. This TCR came from a girl aged 2 to 9 in good health and CMV-seronegative. This receptor has the CDR3 CASSESTGPYNEQFF. The DNA is as follows: TGTGCCAGCAGCGAGTCCACAGGGCCATACAATGAGCAGTTCTTC. Extended through the reference TRBV9 and TRBJ2-1 proteins, this CDR3 yields the full variable domain: DSGVTQTPKHLITATGQRVTLRCSPRSGDLSVYWYQQSLDQGLQFLIQYYNGEERAKGNILERFSAQQFPDLHSELNLSSLELGDSALYFCASSESTGPYNEQFFGPGTRLTVL.